Listed here are 18 T cell receptor beta chains from one sample, sequenced in a study of T cell repertoires in cytomegalovirus infection. TCRdb fed the reads into MiXCR, producing one record per CDR3 protein. The table includes more than 150,000 distinct CDR3 sequences, about 20% detected once. Material for sequencing was PBMCs. These receptors all stem from a human donor in good health (CMV status not recorded). Some clones in this sample may be carry-over from other donors' samples.

The chain is built from TRBV7-9 and TRBJ1-1; no reliable D call. Germline V gives CDR1 SEHNR, CDR2 FQNEAQ (reference sequence). The CDR3 totals 14 residues. V was pared by 1 base and J by 4 bases, with 10 bases between. The DNA of the CDR3 is TGTGCCAGCAGCTTAGGTGGAAAACGCACTGAAGCTTTCTTT. Translating gives CASSLGGKRTEAFF.

This clonotype was counted at least ten times. V usage is TRBV15 and J usage is TRBJ2-5, with D perhaps matching TRBD1 (6 bases). The CDR3 covers 13 residues. V was cut by 3 bases and J by 3 bases, with 8 bases left in between. The germline gives CDR1 LNHNV, CDR2 YYDKDF (reference sequence). CDR3 amino acids: CATSSHREETQYF. The DNA for the CDR3 is TGTGCCACCAGCAGCCACAGGGAAGAGACCCAGTACTTC.

This clonotype was counted at least ten times. The chain is built from TRBV11-2 and TRBJ2-5, with a possible D match to TRBD2 (6 bases). The V end was cut by 5 bases, the J end by 4 bases, with 20 bases between. Germline assignment: CDR1 SGHAT and CDR2 FQNNGV. This CDR3 region has 16 residues. This chain's CDR3 is CASSPRLSGVAETQYF. The CDR3 DNA follows: TGTGCCAGCAGCCCCAGGTTGTCGGGGGTGGCAGAGACCCAGTACTTC.

This clonotype came up many times. The V call is TRBV7-2, the J call TRBJ1-1; D remains unclear. This CDR3 has 16 amino acids. The germline CDR1 and CDR2 sequences are SGHTA and FQGNSA. The V end was cut by 1 base, the J end by 5 bases, with 17 bases between. The chain's CDR3 is CASSLVGLRSGTEAFF. The CDR3 coding sequence is TGTGCCAGCAGCTTAGTGGGTCTTCGGTCGGGGACTGAAGCTTTCTTT. The whole variable domain, remainder taken from reference TRBV7-2 and TRBJ1-1, is GAGVSQSPSNKVTEKGKDVELRCDPISGHTALYWYRQSLGQGLEFLIYFQGNSAPDKSGLPSDRFSAERTGGSVSTLTIQRTQQEDSAVYLCASSLVGLRSGTEAFFGQGTRLTVV.

This chain uses TRBV11-3 with TRBJ2-3; maybe TRBD1 (6 bases). Germline V gene lookup returns CDR1 SGHNT and CDR2 YENEEA. This CDR3 contains 13 residues. V lost 6 bases to trimming and J lost 4 bases, with 11 bases between them. The chain's CDR3 is CASSPKGADTQYF. The CDR3 DNA follows: TGTGCCAGCAGTCCCAAGGGGGCAGATACGCAGTATTTT.

This clonotype has ten or more counts. This chain uses TRBV10-2 with TRBJ2-5; possible D gene TRBD1, 6 bases. The V end lost 5 bases, the J end lost 2 bases, and 12 bases lay between the germline ends. Germline V gene lookup returns CDR1 WSHSY and CDR2 SAAADI. The length of the CDR3 is 14 residues. The DNA for the CDR3 is TGCGCCAGCAGTACAGGGCGAAAACAAGAGACCCAGTACTTC. Its protein is CASSTGRKQETQYF.

DNA for the CDR3: TGTGCCAGCAGTTTCGAGGTCAGCACTGAAGCTTTCTTT. Its protein is CASSFEVSTEAFF. The chain uses TRBV12-3 or TRBV12-4 and TRBJ1-1, with D unresolved. The V end was cut by 3 bases, the J end by 4 bases, with 9 bases between. This CDR3 is built from 13 residues.

This clonotype was seen only a few times. V and J are TRBV5-6 and TRBJ2-2; unclear D gene. Germline CDR1 SGHDT, CDR2 YYEEEE. The V end lost 4 bases, the J end lost 3 bases, and 10 bases lay between the germline ends. This CDR3 is 14 amino acids long. This CDR3 is CASSPASHTGELFF. CDR3 DNA sequence: TGTGCCAGCAGCCCGGCCAGTCACACCGGGGAGCTGTTTTTT.

For this clonotype: With a much larger clone just one base away, this may be a read error. This chain connects TRBV7-2 to TRBJ1-5, with 7 bases aligning to TRBD1. The CDR3 sequence is 14 residues long. The germline V gene encodes CDR1 SGHTA and CDR2 FQGNSA. CDR3 bases: TGTGGCAGCAGTATGACAGGGATGGGAAAGCCCCAGCATTTT. Protein sequence: CGSSMTGMGKPQHF.

This clonotype was seen at least ten times. The chain couples TRBV7-8 to TRBJ1-5, with 8 positions matching TRBD1. With V trimmed by 5 bases and J by 3 bases, 9 bases remained unmatched. CDR3 length: 16 amino acids. The germline V gene encodes CDR1 SGHVS and CDR2 FQNEAQ. CDR3 in amino acids: CASSLGQGLDNQPQHF. CDR3 in DNA: TGTGCCAGCAGCCTAGGACAGGGTCTAGACAATCAGCCCCAGCATTTT.

This clonotype was picked up many times. V gene TRBV7-2 combines with J gene TRBJ2-7, with D perhaps TRBD1 (6 bases). The CDR3 loop spans 13 amino acids. CDR1 SGHTA and CDR2 FQGNSA come from the germline V gene. Between the trimmed V and J ends, which lost 5 bases and 6 bases, there was a span of 14 bases. The CDR3 spells CASSPGHFREQYF. For the CDR3, the DNA is TGTGCCAGCAGCCCGGGACACTTTCGCGAGCAGTACTTC.

V is TRBV6-5 and J is TRBJ2-1; TRBD2 aligns across 9 bases. This CDR3 has 16 amino acids. Germline V lookup: CDR1 MNHEY, CDR2 SVGAGI. V lost 6 bases, J lost 1 base, and 7 bases stayed unmatched. CDR3 protein: CASSPSGVESYNEQFF. CDR3 coding DNA: TGTGCCAGCAGCCCTAGCGGGGTTGAGTCCTACAATGAGCAGTTCTTC.

The chain recombines TRBV6-1 with TRBJ1-1, with D perhaps TRBD1 (5 bases). V gave up 5 bases and J gave up 0 bases, with 13 bases separating them. CDR1 MNHNS and CDR2 SASEGT come from the germline V gene. This CDR3 comprises 15 residues. CDR3 amino acids: CASSISPQVNTEAFF. In DNA, the CDR3 is TGTGCCAGCAGTATTAGTCCACAGGTGAACACTGAAGCTTTCTTT.

This clonotype was detected only a few times. The chain is built from TRBV29-1 and TRBJ1-2; a weak D match, TRBD1 (5 bases). V lost 3 bases to trimming and J lost 4 bases, with 15 bases between them. The germline gives CDR1 SQVTM, CDR2 ANQGSEA. CDR3 length equals 14 residues. The CDR3 loop reads CSVEGRGVAYGYTF. The CDR3 nucleotides are TGCAGCGTTGAGGGTCGAGGGGTCGCCTATGGCTACACCTTC.

V usage is TRBV6-2 or TRBV6-3 and J usage is TRBJ1-5; D may be TRBD1 (6 bases). Trimming stripped 6 bases from V and 7 bases from J, with 16 bases between. The CDR3 spans 14 residues. From germline, CDR1 is MNHEY and CDR2 SVGEGT. The chain's CDR3 is CASSLRQVGQPQHF. In nucleotides, the CDR3 is TGTGCCAGCAGCCTCCGACAGGTAGGGCAGCCCCAGCATTTT.

This clonotype was seen a handful of times. The V and J genes are TRBV20-1 and TRBJ2-7; D is unresolved. V was pared by 3 bases and J by 5 bases, with 11 bases between. Germline CDR1 is DFQATT and CDR2 is SNEGSKA (reference sequence). The length of the CDR3 is 12 residues. The CDR3 spells CSASPQPHEQYF. Written as DNA, the CDR3 is TGCAGTGCTAGTCCGCAGCCCCACGAGCAGTACTTC.

Concerning this clonotype itself: Germline is not matched at one junction end, which may reflect a read error. CDR3 in amino acids: CASSFNQGPLF. Written as DNA, the CDR3 is TGTGCCAGCAGCTTCAACCAGGGCCCCCTCTTT. The J gene is TRBJ1-1, the V gene TRBV7-2, with D possibly matching TRBD1 (5 bases). From germline, CDR1 is SGHTA and CDR2 FQGNSA. The CDR3 has 11 residues.

Turning to this clonotype: A much larger clonotype is one base distant, so this may be a read error. The chain is built from TRBV7-2 and TRBJ1-3; the D gene is possibly TRBD1 (6 bases). Germline CDR1 SGHTA, CDR2 FQGNSA. The length of the CDR3 is 14 residues. The CDR3 DNA reads TGTGCCAGCAGCCCGGGGGGCTCTGTAAACACCATATATTTT. The encoded protein is CASSPGGSVNTIYF.